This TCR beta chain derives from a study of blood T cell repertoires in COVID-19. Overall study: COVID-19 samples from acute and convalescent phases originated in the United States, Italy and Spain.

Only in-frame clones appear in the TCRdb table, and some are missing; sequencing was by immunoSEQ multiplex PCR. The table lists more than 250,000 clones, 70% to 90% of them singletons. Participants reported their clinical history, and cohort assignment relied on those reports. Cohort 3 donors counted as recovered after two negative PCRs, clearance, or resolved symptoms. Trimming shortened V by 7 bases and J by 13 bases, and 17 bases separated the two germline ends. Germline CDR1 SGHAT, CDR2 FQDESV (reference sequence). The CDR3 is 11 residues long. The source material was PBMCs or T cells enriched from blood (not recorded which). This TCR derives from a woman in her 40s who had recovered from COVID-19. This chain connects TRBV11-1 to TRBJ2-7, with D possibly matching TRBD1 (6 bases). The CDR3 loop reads CASTQGQPRYF. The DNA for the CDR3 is TGTGCCAGCACCCAAGGACAGCCGCGTTACTTC.